These T cell receptor beta chains were read from a single sample in a study of T-cell memory formation after mild COVID-19. Each CDR3 protein is one row after TCRdb ran MiXCR on the 5' RACE reads. Here the sample spans 95,000 to 110,000 distinct CDR3 sequences, around an eighth being singletons. The sequencing input was PBMCs or a T cell subset sorted from them (not recorded which). These receptors were taken from a man younger than 35 who had mild COVID-19 (a few samples of this study predate the infection). Cell type and time point are not known. CDR3s include the opening cysteine and the closing phenylalanine or tryptophan. Each record gives: clone size, V gene, D gene, J gene, CDR3 protein, CDR3 DNA. A D gene is named only where the DNA matches it firmly. Clone size is given for some rows only: seen once, a few or many times, or a class if the clone is expanded.

few	TRBV7-2	TRBD2	TRBJ2-3	CASSPSGARYTDTQYF	TGTGCCAGCAGCCCGAGCGGGGCCAGATACACAGATACGCAGTATTTT
NA	TRBV11-2	NA	TRBJ1-5	CASSLGVGSNQPQHF	TGTGCCAGCAGCTTAGGGGTGGGAAGCAATCAGCCCCAGCATTTT
NA	TRBV12-3/TRBV12-4	NA	TRBJ1-4	CASSFGPFNEKLFF	TGTGCCAGCAGTTTCGGTCCGTTTAATGAAAAACTGTTTTTT
NA	TRBV4-1	TRBD1	TRBJ1-5	CASSQPDRDNQPQHF	TGCGCCAGCAGCCAACCGGACAGGGACAATCAGCCCCAGCATTTT
few	TRBV11-2	TRBD2	TRBJ2-3	CASSGFSGGATDTQYF	TGTGCCAGCAGCGGATTTAGCGGGGGGGCGACAGATACGCAGTATTTT
many	TRBV7-3	TRBD2	TRBJ2-3	CASSRTSGAADTQYF	TGTGCCAGCAGCAGAACTAGCGGGGCGGCAGATACGCAGTATTTT
NA	TRBV7-6	TRBD1	TRBJ1-6	CASSRKGQGYNSPLHF	TGTGCCAGCAGCCGAAAAGGACAGGGTTATAATTCACCCCTCCACTTT
NA	TRBV3-1	TRBD2	TRBJ2-3	CASSARILAVTDTQYF	TGTGCCAGCAGCGCCCGTATCCTAGCGGTTACAGATACGCAGTATTTT
few	TRBV6-1	TRBD2	TRBJ2-3	CASKLAGGRTDTQYF	TGTGCCAGCAAACTAGCGGGTGGACGCACAGATACGCAGTATTTT
few	TRBV25-1	NA	TRBJ1-1	CASSRSENTEAFF	TGTGCCAGCAGTAGGTCCGAGAACACTGAAGCTTTCTTT
many	TRBV7-6	NA	TRBJ2-3	CASSLPPDTQYF	TGTGCCAGCAGCCTCCCCCCAGATACGCAGTATTTT
few	TRBV20-1	NA	TRBJ2-1	CSAPLVSEQFF	TGCAGTGCTCCACTAGTGTCGGAGCAGTTCTTC
NA	TRBV11-2	TRBD1	TRBJ2-6	CASSEETGSGANVLTF	TGTGCCAGCAGCGAGGAGACAGGGTCTGGGGCCAACGTCCTGACTTTC
many	TRBV12-3/TRBV12-4	NA	TRBJ2-4	CASSEQGSAKNIQYF	TGTGCCAGCAGTGAACAGGGATCGGCCAAAAACATTCAGTACTTC
NA	TRBV11-2	TRBD2	TRBJ2-5	CASSSGTSIGETQYF	TGTGCCAGCAGCTCTGGGACTAGCATTGGGGAGACCCAGTACTTC
NA	TRBV5-1	TRBD1	TRBJ1-1	CASSAMTGSTEAFF	TGCGCCAGCAGCGCCATGACAGGGAGCACTGAAGCTTTCTTT
many	TRBV6-5	NA	TRBJ2-1	CASSYSRYSVGEQFF	TGTGCCAGCAGTTACTCGAGGTACAGTGTGGGGGAGCAGTTCTTC
few	TRBV2	TRBD2	TRBJ2-3	CASSEGGGGTQYF	TGTGCCAGCAGTGAGGGCGGGGGGGGTACGCAGTATTTT
few	TRBV6-5	NA	TRBJ2-7	CASSLGQDSYEQYF	TGTGCCAGCAGCCTGGGACAAGACTCCTACGAGCAGTACTTC
NA	TRBV29-1	TRBD1	TRBJ2-5	CSVPGQTPETQYF	TGCAGCGTTCCGGGACAGACACCAGAGACCCAGTACTTC
few	TRBV4-1	NA	TRBJ1-1	CASSPGITTEAFF	TGCGCCAGCAGCCCTGGGATCACCACTGAAGCTTTCTTT
NA	TRBV4-1	TRBD2	TRBJ2-5	CASRAEERGYQETQYF	TGCGCCAGCAGGGCTGAGGAGCGGGGATACCAAGAGACCCAGTACTTC